One and the same sample provided the 19 T cell receptor beta chains below, sequenced in a study of blood T cell repertoires in COVID-19. Clones were read by immunoSEQ multiplex PCR, and TCRdb kept only the in-frame ones, dropping some. The sample holds 70,000 to 90,000 clones, about 85% seen once. The sample was peripheral blood. These TCRs come from a man aged 55 to 70 with acute or convalescent COVID-19.

The chain carries TRBV11-2 and TRBJ1-3, with TRBD1 matching 9 bases. The CDR3 contains 15 residues. The ends lost 5 bases at V and 4 bases at J; junction bases unmatched: 6. Germline V lookup: CDR1 SGHAT, CDR2 FQNNGV. The CDR3: CASSRGQGTGNTIYF. CDR3 in DNA: TGTGCCAGCAGCAGAGGACAGGGGACGGGAAACACCATATATTTT.

The chain couples TRBV3-1 (or the pseudogene TRBV3-2) to TRBJ1-2; 7 bases fit TRBD1. Looked up from germline, CDR1 is LGHDT and CDR2 is YNNKEL (reference sequence). The CDR3 is 12 amino acids. Trimming removed 4 bases from V and 12 bases from J; junction bases left unmatched: 8. The CDR3 nucleotides read TGTGCCAGCAGCCTTCGACAGGGCGGTGACACCTTC. This sequence encodes CASSLRQGGDTF.

J is TRBJ2-1 and V is TRBV3-1 (or the pseudogene TRBV3-2); TRBD2 matches 9 bases. The CDR3 spans 16 residues. The germline gives CDR1 LGHDT, CDR2 YNNKEL (reference sequence). The V segment lost 6 bases and the J segment 7 bases; nucleotides outside the gene matches: 13. The CDR3 DNA follows: TGTGCCAGCAGGTACGCGGCGGGAGGGCCGAGGAATGAGCAGTTCTTC. It encodes CASRYAAGGPRNEQFF.

The V call is TRBV5-8, the J call TRBJ2-7; D is possibly TRBD2 (6 bases). The CDR3 is 16 amino acids. Between the trimmed V and J ends, which lost 0 bases and 3 bases, there was a span of 16 bases. Germline lookup yields CDR1 SGHTS and CDR2 YDEGEE. The CDR3: CASSLAPGGVIYEQYF. The CDR3 bases are TGTGCCAGCAGCTTGGCCCCCGGGGGAGTAATCTACGAGCAGTACTTC.

This chain links TRBV7-7 with TRBJ2-2; a possible D gene is TRBD1 (5 bases). This CDR3 is built from 15 residues. Germline V gene data show CDR1 as SSHAT and CDR2 as FNYEAQ (reference sequence). Trimming stripped 3 bases from V and 2 bases from J, with 10 bases between. This CDR3 reads CASSLSRVNTGELFF. As DNA, the CDR3 is TGTGCCAGCAGCTTGTCCAGGGTAAACACCGGGGAGCTGTTTTTT.

The chain employs TRBV5-8 and TRBJ2-5; 11 bases agree with TRBD2. Germline CDR1 reads SGHTS; CDR2 reads YDEGEE. The junction had 4 bases not matched to a gene; V was cut back by 0 bases and J by 3 bases. The CDR3 loop spans 16 amino acids. The CDR3 loop reads CASSLGLAGGEETQYF. The CDR3 DNA sequence: TGTGCCAGCAGCTTGGGCCTAGCGGGGGGTGAAGAGACCCAGTACTTC.

The J gene is TRBJ2-2, the V gene TRBV11-2, with D hard to call. The germline gives CDR1 SGHAT, CDR2 FQNNGV. The V and J ends lost 2 bases and 6 bases respectively, with 7 bases between them. The CDR3 extends over 13 amino acids. Here the CDR3 reads CASSLSGSGELFF. CDR3 in DNA: TGTGCCAGCAGCTTATCAGGATCCGGGGAGCTGTTTTTT.

The chain employs TRBV18 and TRBJ2-5; D unclear. The V end lost 6 bases, the J end lost 3 bases, and 11 bases lay between the germline ends. CDR1 and CDR2 from the germline V gene are KGHSH and LQKENI. The CDR3 is 13 amino acids. The CDR3 coding sequence is TGTGCCAGCTCGAGGCAAGCCAAAGAGACCCAGTACTTC. Protein product: CASSRQAKETQYF. Filled out from reference TRBV18 and TRBJ2-5, the complete variable domain reads NAGVMQNPRHLVRRRGQEARLRCSPMKGHSHVYWYRQLPEEGLKFMVYLQKENIIDESGMPKERFSAEFPKEGPSILRIQQVVRGDSAAYFCASSRQAKETQYFGPGTRLLVL.

In this sample, this clone turned up a few times. V usage is TRBV21-1 and J usage is TRBJ1-1; the D call in the table, TRBD1, was not verified against the DNA. TRBV21-1 is deemed a pseudogene. The CDR3 is made up of 18 amino acids. As DNA, the CDR3 is TGTGCCAGCAGCAAAGATGGGACAGTTGAGCTTTGTGTATCTGAAGCTTTCTTT. Protein: CASSKDGTVELCVSEAFF.

V and J are TRBV11-2 and TRBJ2-5, with D possibly matching TRBD1 (6 bases). Trimming removed 3 bases from V and 5 bases from J, with 16 bases in between. Looked up from germline, CDR1 is SGHAT and CDR2 is FQNNGV. CDR3 size: 15 residues. The CDR3 is CASSFPQGSGETQYF. The CDR3 DNA reads TGTGCCAGCAGCTTTCCGCAGGGGTCAGGGGAGACCCAGTACTTC.

This chain links TRBV7-2 with TRBJ2-7; 13 bases are a match to TRBD2. Germline V gene data show CDR1 as SGHTA and CDR2 as FQGNSA. The CDR3 is 17 amino acids. The junction had 5 bases not matched to a gene; V was cut back by 3 bases and J by 0 bases. As DNA, the CDR3 is TGTGCCAGCAGCTTGGGACTAGCGGGGACCCACTCCTACGAGCAGTACTTC. Its protein product is CASSLGLAGTHSYEQYF.

The chain combines TRBV5-4 with TRBJ2-1; 11 bases are a match to TRBD2. J was trimmed by 4 bases and V by 4 bases; bases with no gene match: 4. The CDR3 contains 15 residues. Germline values: CDR1 SGHNT, CDR2 YYREEE (reference sequence). The CDR3 DNA reads as TGTGCCAGCAGCCCCGGGACTAGCGGTTACAATGAGCAGTTCTTC. Translated, it gives CASSPGTSGYNEQFF.

The chain employs TRBV5-4 and TRBJ2-7, with 12 bases lining up with TRBD2. Germline V gene sequence: CDR1 SGHNT, CDR2 YYREEE (reference sequence). The CDR3 sequence is 19 residues long. After removal of 4 bases from V and 0 bases from J, the junction contained 14 bases not matched to a gene. The CDR3 coding sequence is TGTGCCAGCAGCCGATACGGGACTAGCGGGCCTAACAGCTCCTACGAGCAGTACTTC. This codes for CASSRYGTSGPNSSYEQYF. Supplemented by reference TRBV5-4 and TRBJ2-7, the full variable domain reads ETGVTQSPTHLIKTRGQQVTLRCSSQSGHNTVSWYQQALGQGPQFIFQYYREEENGRGNFPPRFSGLQFPNYSSELNVNALELDDSALYLCASSRYGTSGPNSSYEQYFGPGTRLTVT.

CDR3 DNA sequence: TGTGCCAGCAGCCAACAACAGGGAGAAGGACAAGAGACCCAGTACTTC. This encodes CASSQQQGEGQETQYF. The J gene is TRBJ2-5, the V gene TRBV4-2; a weak D match, TRBD1 (6 bases). Trimming shortened V by 2 bases and J by 2 bases, and 15 bases separated the two germline ends. The V gene's germline CDR1 is LGHNA and CDR2 YNFKEQ. The CDR3 runs to 16 residues.

V usage is TRBV30 and J usage is TRBJ2-5; no clear D gene. V was shortened by 3 bases and J by 2 bases, with 10 bases between the two germline ends. In germline, CDR1 is GTSNPN, CDR2 SVGIG (reference sequence). The CDR3 has 13 amino acids. The CDR3 sequence: CAWSRLAQETQYF. CDR3 in DNA: TGTGCCTGGAGCCGACTTGCTCAAGAGACCCAGTACTTC.

The CDR3 nucleotides are TGTGCCAGCAGCTTGGGTACAGGCATGAACACTGAAGCTTTCTTT. Its translation is CASSLGTGMNTEAFF. The V gene is TRBV5-4, the J gene TRBJ1-1, with D perhaps matching TRBD1 (5 bases). V was cut by 0 bases and J by 0 bases, with 9 bases left in between. Germline values: CDR1 SGHNT, CDR2 YYREEE (reference sequence). CDR3 length equals 15 residues.

This clone has only one observation. The chain combines TRBV7-9 with TRBJ2-5, with 7 bases fitting TRBD2. From germline, CDR1 is SEHNR and CDR2 FQNEAQ (reference sequence). This CDR3 comprises 18 residues. V dropped 1 base and J dropped 2; count of bases not matched to a gene: 13. CDR3 nucleotide sequence: TGTGCCAGCAGCTTAGGGCAGTGGGCTAGCGGATCGCAAGAGACCCAGTACTTC. As protein: CASSLGQWASGSQETQYF.

This clone came up once. The rearrangement links TRBV30 to TRBJ1-2, with a possible D match to TRBD1 (5 bases). V was pared by 2 bases and J by 9 bases, with 13 bases between. The length of the CDR3 is 12 residues. CDR1 is GTSNPN and CDR2 is SVGIG in the germline V gene (reference sequence). CDR3 loop: CAWSQGVNSYTF. The CDR3 bases are TGTGCCTGGAGTCAGGGCGTCAACAGCTACACCTTC.

Written as DNA, the CDR3 is TGTGCCTCCGGGACAGGGAGGCGTCAGCCCCAGCATTTT. Protein product: CASGTGRRQPQHF. This chain connects TRBV30 to TRBJ1-5, with 9 nucleotides matching TRBD1. Germline CDR1 and CDR2: GTSNPN and SVGIG (reference sequence). V lost 7 bases, J lost 6 bases, and 7 bases stayed unmatched. This CDR3 is built from 13 residues.